Below are 14 T cell receptor beta chains sequenced from a single sample in a study of human T cells and chemical hapten exposure. Time point denoted: patch test 1, 2 weeks after DPC sensitization. Sample treatment: therapeutic diphenylcyclopropenone sensitization with weekly scalp DPC. TCRdb reanalysed the RACE reads using MiXCR and keeps one entry per CDR3 protein. This sample has about 57,000 distinct CDR3 sequences, with 7.5% to 10% found just once. The sample here was whole blood, taken in connection with sensitization to the hapten diphenylcyclopropenone (DPC). The receptor set was obtained from a woman aged 40 to 49 with alopecia areata. Some clones in this sample may be carry-over from other donors' samples.

There are many counts of this clonotype. The chain joins TRBV20-1 to TRBJ1-2, with D unclear. CDR1 and CDR2 (germline): DFQATT, SNEGSKA (reference sequence). V lost 3 bases and J 2 bases, leaving 16 bases between the germline ends. The CDR3 loop spans 15 amino acids. The CDR3 DNA follows: TGCAGTGCTAGGAAGGCAGACGGGCAAAACTATGGCTACACCTTC. Amino acids: CSARKADGQNYGYTF.

The gene calls are TRBV7-9 and TRBJ2-1, with TRBD2 identical over 7 bases. Germline loops: CDR1 SEHNR, CDR2 FQNEAQ (reference sequence). V shed 5 bases and J 0 bases; nucleotides not matched to a gene: 7. There are 16 residues in the CDR3. In DNA, the CDR3 is TGTGCCAGCAGCCCCTTGGGAGGGCTCTCCTACAATGAGCAGTTCTTC. As protein: CASSPLGGLSYNEQFF.

Turning to this clonotype: With a much larger clone just one base away, this may be a read error. The chain joins TRBV2 to TRBJ2-5; D not resolved. This CDR3 is built from 17 residues. With 3 bases removed from V and 2 bases from J, the gap between germline ends came to 19 bases. Looked up from germline, CDR1 is SNHLY and CDR2 is FYNNEI. CDR3 DNA: TGTGCCAGCAGTGACCTAAAGGGCAACCTCGTTCAAGAGACCCAGTACTTC. Translated, it gives CASSDLKGNLVQETQYF.

This clonotype has just a few counts. Here the CDR3 DNA reads TGTGCCAGCAGTTCGGGAGACAGGGGCCTTTTTAATGAAAAACTGTTTTTT. Its protein is CASSSGDRGLFNEKLFF. This chain joins TRBV27 and TRBJ1-4; 8 bases are shared with TRBD1. Trimming cost V 4 bases and J 4 bases; bases outside gene matches: 11. CDR3 length: 17 residues. Germline values: CDR1 MNHEY, CDR2 SMNVEV (reference sequence).

With regard to this clonotype: With a much larger clone just one base away, this may be a read error. The chain links TRBV18 to TRBJ1-5; D gene uncertain. The CDR3 is made up of 14 amino acids. Germline lookup yields CDR1 KGHSH and CDR2 LQKENI. The CDR3: CASSRTGVNQLQHF. For the CDR3, the DNA is TGTGCCAGCTCACGGACGGGAGTAAATCAGCTCCAGCATTTT.

In its sample, this clonotype was seen a few times. J is TRBJ1-4 and V is TRBV12-3 or TRBV12-4; 9 bases agree with TRBD1. CDR3 length: 16 residues. With V trimmed by 5 bases and J by 3 bases, 7 bases remained unmatched. The chain's CDR3 is CASSRTGVWANEKLFF. The DNA of the CDR3 is TGTGCCAGCAGTCGGACAGGGGTGTGGGCTAATGAAAAACTGTTTTTT.

The chain uses TRBV24-1 and TRBJ2-2; D gene uncertain. V gave up 5 bases and J gave up 6 bases, with 12 bases separating them. Germline assignment: CDR1 KGHDR and CDR2 SFDVKD. There are 14 residues in the CDR3. This CDR3 is CATSAPGEAGELFF. In DNA form, the CDR3 reads TGTGCCACCAGTGCCCCGGGTGAAGCCGGGGAGCTGTTTTTT.

This clonotype was seen at least ten times. The chain employs TRBV5-1 and TRBJ2-3; D might be TRBD2 (7 bases). V lost 3 bases to trimming and J lost 5 bases, with 13 bases between them. CDR3 length equals 14 residues. Germline loops: CDR1 SGHRS, CDR2 YFSETQ. The CDR3 DNA is TGCGCCAGCAGCTCGGGGGGCCCGGAAGATACGCAGTATTTT. Residues: CASSSGGPEDTQYF.

This clonotype was found many times. CDR3 sequence: CASTRPVHRDCRNTIYF. CDR3 bases: TGTGCCAGCACCCGACCTGTCCACCGGGACTGCCGAAACACCATATATTTT. The V and J genes are TRBV3-1 and TRBJ1-3; a possible D gene is TRBD1 (5 bases). Germline V gives CDR1 LGHDT, CDR2 YNNKEL (reference sequence). The germline V and J ends were trimmed by 7 bases and 5 bases, with 24 bases remaining between them. There are 17 residues in the CDR3.

This clonotype was counted many times. V is TRBV25-1 and J is TRBJ2-6; possible D gene TRBD2, 5 bases. This CDR3 is built from 13 residues. Germline lookup yields CDR1 MGHDK and CDR2 SYGVNS. Trimming removed 10 bases at V and 0 bases at J, with 7 bases between. CDR3 sequence: CAIRDSGANVLTF. The DNA of the CDR3 is TGTGCCATTCGGGACTCTGGGGCCAACGTCCTGACTTTC.

This clonotype was counted ten times or more. This chain joins TRBV5-1 and TRBJ2-7, with 7 bases aligning to TRBD2. V lost 4 bases to trimming and J lost 9 bases; unmatched junction nucleotides: 7. Germline assignment: CDR1 SGHRS and CDR2 YFSETQ. The length of the CDR3 is 12 residues. The CDR3 is CASSPSGLGQYF. The CDR3 bases are TGCGCCAGCAGCCCCTCCGGACTAGGGCAGTACTTC. Supplemented by reference TRBV5-1 and TRBJ2-7, the full variable domain reads KAGVTQTPRYLIKTRGQQVTLSCSPISGHRSVSWYQQTPGQGLQFLFEYFSETQRNKGNFPGRFSGRQFSNSRSEMNVSTLELGDSALYLCASSPSGLGQYFGPGTRLTVT.

This clonotype has a count of ten or more. This chain connects TRBV7-8 to TRBJ2-7, with D perhaps TRBD1 or TRBD2 (5 bases each). CDR3 length equals 14 residues. V lost 5 bases and J 3 bases, leaving 14 bases between the germline ends. Germline CDR1 is SGHVS and CDR2 is FQNEAQ. CDR3 nucleotide sequence: TGTGCCAGCAGCATCCGGGACGGAGTCTACGAGCAGTACTTC. Amino acids: CASSIRDGVYEQYF.

This rearrangement joins TRBV12-3 or TRBV12-4 to TRBJ2-6; D is possibly TRBD1 (5 bases). V gave up 1 base and J gave up 8 bases, with 12 bases separating them. This CDR3 has 15 amino acids. CDR3 DNA sequence: TGTGCCAGCAGTTTAGGGCAGGGCTGGTCCAACGTCCTGACTTTC. Encoded protein: CASSLGQGWSNVLTF.

There are many counts of this clonotype. This sequence joins TRBV7-9 and TRBJ1-2, with D possibly being TRBD1 (6 bases). The length of the CDR3 is 14 residues. V was cut by 8 bases and J by 6 bases, with 19 bases left in between. Per germline, CDR1 SEHNR and CDR2 FQNEAQ (reference sequence). The CDR3 sequence is CASPRGGSSNGYTF. CDR3 sequence (DNA): TGTGCCAGCCCCAGGGGAGGGAGTTCGAATGGCTACACCTTC.